The 6 T cell receptor beta chains reported below all come from one sample, sequenced in a study of blood T cell repertoires in COVID-19. Only in-frame clones appear in the TCRdb table, and some are missing; sequencing was by immunoSEQ multiplex PCR. Among a few hundred thousand clones listed, roughly 86% were seen once. The source material was peripheral blood. All receptors come from a man older than 75 with acute or convalescent COVID-19.

V and J are TRBV5-1 and TRBJ1-1, with no clear D. Trimming left V 0 bases short and J 6 bases short, with 9 bases between. This CDR3 comprises 13 residues. In germline, CDR1 is SGHRS, CDR2 YFSETQ. The CDR3 DNA is TGCGCCAGCAGCTTGGCCGGTGTCTCTGAAGCTTTCTTT. It encodes CASSLAGVSEAFF.

The V and J genes are TRBV21-1 and TRBJ2-7; TRBD2 reflects the table's D call only, with no check against the DNA. TRBV21-1 is assigned pseudogene status. The CDR3 has 15 residues. The CDR3 nucleotides are TGTGCCAGCAGCAAAGGGGGGGTCCCCATATACGAGCAGTACTTC. Encoded protein: CASSKGGVPIYEQYF.

The chain combines TRBV9 with TRBJ1-3, with TRBD1 identical over 7 bases. This CDR3 is built from 14 residues. Germline CDR1 is SGDLS and CDR2 is YYNGEE. J lost 3 bases, V lost 4 bases, and 4 bases had no gene match. In nucleotides, the CDR3 is TGTGCCAGCAGCCGGGACAGTTATGGAAACACCATATATTTT. This sequence encodes CASSRDSYGNTIYF.

The V call is TRBV11-1, the J call TRBJ2-5, with D perhaps matching TRBD2 (6 bases). This CDR3 is built from 15 residues. Between the trimmed V and J ends, which lost 2 bases and 5 bases, there was a span of 15 bases. Germline V gives CDR1 SGHAT, CDR2 FQDESV (reference sequence). The CDR3 loop reads CASSLTPGVGETQYF. DNA for the CDR3: TGTGCCAGCAGCTTAACGCCGGGGGTCGGGGAGACCCAGTACTTC. The full variable domain, in which reference TRBV11-1 and TRBJ2-5 provide the parts outside the CDR3, is EAEVAQSPRYKITEKSQAVAFWCDPISGHATLYWYRQILGQGPELLVQFQDESVVDDSQLPKDRFSAERLKGVDSTLKIQPAELGDSAMYLCASSLTPGVGETQYFGPGTRLLVL.

This chain connects TRBV5-4 to TRBJ1-1; maybe TRBD1 (5 bases). Germline V gene lookup returns CDR1 SGHNT and CDR2 YYREEE (reference sequence). The CDR3 is 15 residues long. With 1 base removed from V and 3 bases from J, the gap between germline ends came to 13 bases. CDR3 nucleotide sequence: TGTGCCAGCAGCTTGATCGGGGGAACTGACACTGAAGCTTTCTTT. Residues: CASSLIGGTDTEAFF.

V and J are TRBV4-2 and TRBJ2-7; TRBD2 aligns across 13 bases. V lost 5 bases and J lost 8; bases outside the gene matches: 3. The CDR3 consists of 13 residues. Germline V lookup: CDR1 LGHNA, CDR2 YNFKEQ. CDR3 bases: TGTGCCAGCAGCTCCGGGACTAGCGGGAAGCAGTACTTC. It is translated as CASSSGTSGKQYF.